The 7 T cell receptor beta chains in this list originate from one sample, sequenced in a study of human T cells and chemical hapten exposure. Unfractionated whole blood yielded the extracted total RNA. The library tagged each cDNA molecule with unique molecular identifiers. MiXCR, applied by TCRdb to the reads, yields one record per CDR3 protein. The sample shows about 990 distinct CDR3 sequences, around 82% of them seen only once. What was sequenced was whole blood. These receptors all come from a human donor with alopecia, or a healthy volunteer (not recorded which). Some clones in this sample may be carry-over from other donors' samples. This table probably holds off-target reads from a library built for another chain.

This chain uses TRBV2 with TRBJ1-5; D might be TRBD1 (6 bases). Germline V lookup: CDR1 SNHLY, CDR2 FYNNEI. The V end was cut by 6 bases, the J end by 2 bases, with 11 bases between. CDR3 length: 14 amino acids. CDR3 in DNA: TGTGCCAGCAGCCCCAGGGGTGGCAATCAGCCCCAGCATTTT. Amino acid sequence: CASSPRGGNQPQHF.

The CDR3 DNA reads TGTGCCGCTCAGTCGGGAGGGAACACCTACGAGCAGTACTTC. This encodes CAAQSGGNTYEQYF. The chain employs TRBV28 and TRBJ2-7; 8 bases map to TRBD2. The CDR3 extends over 14 amino acids. Germline V lookup: CDR1 MDHEN, CDR2 SYDVKM. The J segment lost 2 bases and the V segment lost 11 bases, leaving 11 bases of the junction unmatched.

The J gene is TRBJ2-3, the V gene TRBV4-2, with D perhaps TRBD2 (6 bases). Trimming took 3 bases from V and 3 from J, leaving 13 bases between them. The CDR3 covers 15 residues. CDR1 and CDR2 (germline): LGHNA, YNFKEQ. Here the CDR3 DNA reads TGTGCCAGCAGCCATAGACCGGGGGATACAGATACGCAGTATTTT. Protein sequence: CASSHRPGDTDTQYF.

This clonotype was recorded once. This rearrangement joins TRBV28 to TRBJ1-5, with TRBD1 as a possible D gene (5 bases). Germline-derived CDR1 and CDR2 are MDHEN and SYDVKM. Trimming removed 6 bases from V and 4 bases from J, with 10 bases in between. CDR3 length: 13 residues. CDR3 bases: TGTGCCAGCAGGATTGGGGGTAATCAGCCCCAGCATTTT. Encoded protein: CASRIGGNQPQHF. The whole variable domain, filled in from reference TRBV28 and TRBJ1-5, reads DVKVTQSSRYLVKRTGEKVFLECVQDMDHENMFWYRQDPGLGLRLIYFSYDVKMKEKGDIPEGYSVSREKKERFSLILESASTNQTSMYLCASRIGGNQPQHFGDGTRLSIL.

The chain joins TRBV20-1 to TRBJ2-5; D may be TRBD1 (6 bases). The germline V and J ends were trimmed by 5 bases and 1 base, with 17 bases remaining between them. The CDR3 loop spans 15 amino acids. CDR1 and CDR2 (germline): DFQATT, SNEGSKA (reference sequence). The CDR3 nucleotides read TGCAGTGCTCACTTATTGGGACACCTCCAAGAGACCCAGTACTTC. It codes for CSAHLLGHLQETQYF.

J is TRBJ2-1 and V is TRBV7-2, with D uncertain. This CDR3 is 12 amino acids long. Trimming removed 0 bases from V and 12 bases from J, with 9 bases in between. Germline V gives CDR1 SGHTA, CDR2 FQGNSA. In DNA form, the CDR3 reads TGTGCCAGCAGCTTAGCCATGGGGTGGCAGTTCTTC. Amino acids: CASSLAMGWQFF.

This chain links TRBV20-1 with TRBJ2-5, with TRBD1 identical over 7 bases. Losses at the gene ends were 3 bases for V and 5 bases for J; bases not matched to a gene: 0. CDR3 length: 11 residues. Looked up from germline, CDR1 is DFQATT and CDR2 is SNEGSKA (reference sequence). For the CDR3, the DNA is TGCAGTGCTAGGACAGGGGAGACCCAGTACTTC. As protein: CSARTGETQYF.